This T cell receptor (beta chain) originates from a study of shared clonotypes between healthy human individuals. Adult donors, all healthy and HIV-negative, had no recent acute infections or vaccinations. A remark on this clone: Antigen: not known.

TCRdb keeps only in-frame clones here, not all; method: immunoSEQ multiplex PCR. The data hold some 550,000 clones, with roughly 97% observed a single time. CDR1 is KGHSH, CDR2 LQKENI, per germline. J gave up 4 bases and V 5 bases, and 7 bases lay outside the gene matches. This CDR3 contains 14 residues. Study findings and constraints: Investigators expected sequencing depth to affect clonotype sharing among donors. The study found lower generation probabilities in non-shared clonotypes than in those shared by all four donors.

Sequenced: naive CD4+ T cells sorted from blood. Subset in this sample: CD45RA+ positively selected. The TCR sequence derives from a woman in her 30s in good health. The J gene is TRBJ2-5, the V gene TRBV18, with TRBD1 matching 7 bases. CDR3 DNA: TGTGCCAGCTCAACAGGACAGGACTCAGAGACCCAGTACTTC. It encodes CASSTGQDSETQYF.